This TCR beta chain was found in a study of OX40 agonist ivuxolimab in advanced cancers. From germline, CDR1 is SGHDT and CDR2 YYEEEE. V shed 5 bases, J shed 3 bases, and the junction held 15 bases outside the gene matches. This CDR3 region has 18 residues. Produced via immunoSEQ multiplex PCR; TCRdb's table is partial and in-frame only. The sample yields fewer than 80,000 clones, approximately 86% seen once. Blood sampling took place at baseline, cycle 4 day 1, and cycle 7 day 1. The specimen comprised CD4+ or CD8+ T cells sorted from blood, sampled in a trial of the OX40 agonist ivuxolimab. V and J are TRBV5-6 and TRBJ2-1, with 9 bases that match TRBD2. The TCR was taken from an adult with an advanced solid tumor such as melanoma, head and neck, liver or kidney cancer. In DNA, the CDR3 is TGTGCCAGCAGTCACATGAAGGATCTAGCGGGGCTCTACAATGAGCAGTTCTTC. As protein: CASSHMKDLAGLYNEQFF.